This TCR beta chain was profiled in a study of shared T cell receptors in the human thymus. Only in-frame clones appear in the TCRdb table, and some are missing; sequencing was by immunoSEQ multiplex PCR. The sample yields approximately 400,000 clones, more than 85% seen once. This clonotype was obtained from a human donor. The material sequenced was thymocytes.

The CDR3 region has the DNA TGTGCCAGCAGCTCCGGGACTTATAACCCAGATACGCAGTATTTT. This gives the protein CASSSGTYNPDTQYF. The J gene is TRBJ2-3, the V gene TRBV5-6, with a possible D match to TRBD2 (6 bases). This CDR3 contains 15 residues. Trimming left V 3 bases short and J 4 bases short, with 15 bases between. From germline, CDR1 is SGHDT and CDR2 YYEEEE.